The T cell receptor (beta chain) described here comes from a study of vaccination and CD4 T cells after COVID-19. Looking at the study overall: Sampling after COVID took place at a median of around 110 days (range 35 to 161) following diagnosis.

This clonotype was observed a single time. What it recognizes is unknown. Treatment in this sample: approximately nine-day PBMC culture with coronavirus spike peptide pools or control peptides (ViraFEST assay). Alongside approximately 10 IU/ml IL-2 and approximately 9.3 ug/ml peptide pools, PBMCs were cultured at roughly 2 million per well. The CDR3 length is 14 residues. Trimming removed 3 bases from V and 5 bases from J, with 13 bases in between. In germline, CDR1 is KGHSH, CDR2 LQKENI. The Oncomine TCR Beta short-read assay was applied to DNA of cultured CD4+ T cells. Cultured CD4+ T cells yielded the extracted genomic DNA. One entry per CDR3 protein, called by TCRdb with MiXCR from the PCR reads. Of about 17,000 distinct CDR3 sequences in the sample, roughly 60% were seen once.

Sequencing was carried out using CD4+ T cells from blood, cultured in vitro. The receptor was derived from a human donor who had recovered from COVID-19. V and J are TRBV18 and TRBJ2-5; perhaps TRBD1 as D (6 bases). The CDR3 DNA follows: TGTGCCAGCTCACCGCAGGGGTTTGGGGAGACCCAGTACTTC. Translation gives CASSPQGFGETQYF. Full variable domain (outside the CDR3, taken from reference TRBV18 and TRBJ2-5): NAGVMQNPRHLVRRRGQEARLRCSPMKGHSHVYWYRQLPEEGLKFMVYLQKENIIDESGMPKERFSAEFPKEGPSILRIQQVVRGDSAAYFCASSPQGFGETQYFGPGTRLLVL.